This T cell receptor beta chain appears in the sequencing data of a study of OX40 agonist ivuxolimab in advanced cancers. Background on the study: The dose-escalation group included hepatocellular carcinoma, melanoma, renal cell carcinoma and head and neck cancer.

Study observations and caveats: Partial responders dosed at 0.1-3.0 mg/kg displayed clonal expansion ranking among the lowest. Low normalized clonal expansion also occurred in some nonresponding patients.

This clone was recorded once. As yet, its antigen is unknown. Trimming shortened V by 5 bases and J by 0 bases, and 7 bases separated the two germline ends. Germline V gene lookup returns CDR1 SGHAT and CDR2 FQNNGV. The CDR3 length is 14 residues. Measured with immunoSEQ multiplex PCR; TCRdb has only the in-frame clones, and not every one. Here the sample spans about 120,000 clones, approximately 90% being singletons. Sequencing was performed on CD4+ or CD8+ T cells sorted from blood, taken in a trial of the OX40 agonist ivuxolimab. The chain employs TRBV11-2 and TRBJ1-4; D not certain. This receptor was identified in an adult with an advanced solid tumor such as melanoma, head and neck, liver or kidney cancer. CDR3 DNA sequence: TGTGCCAGCAGCCCAAGAGCAACTAATGAAAAACTGTTTTTT. The encoded protein is CASSPRATNEKLFF.